Below are 19 T cell receptor beta chains sequenced from a single sample in a study of early T cells in non-severe SARS-CoV-2 infection. MiXCR, applied by TCRdb to the 5' RACE reads, yields one record per CDR3 protein. The table lists 50,000 to 70,000 distinct CDR3 sequences, 10% of them singletons. Sequencing used whole blood. The receptors were sampled from an adult who was a healthcare worker with PCR-confirmed SARS-CoV-2 infection or an uninfected control (not recorded which).

The rearrangement links TRBV20-1 to TRBJ2-1; the match to TRBD2 covers 10 bases. The J segment lost 5 bases and the V segment lost 5 bases, leaving 9 bases of the junction unmatched. Germline V CDR1 and CDR2: DFQATT, SNEGSKA (reference sequence). The CDR3 is 15 residues long. The CDR3 spells CSAPETSGRNNEQFF. CDR3 coding DNA: TGCAGTGCTCCTGAGACTAGCGGGCGTAACAATGAGCAGTTCTTC.

The sample holds a few counts of this clonotype. The chain employs TRBV20-1 and TRBJ2-1; a possible D gene is TRBD2 (6 bases). V was cut by 3 bases and J by 7 bases, with 16 bases left in between. Germline values: CDR1 DFQATT, CDR2 SNEGSKA (reference sequence). The CDR3 has 14 amino acids. In DNA, the CDR3 is TGCAGTGCTAGGCTGGGGGGTCTTAGGAATGAGCAGTTCTTC. It yields the protein CSARLGGLRNEQFF.

This clonotype was recorded a few times. The V call is TRBV7-6, the J call TRBJ2-1; 10 bases fit TRBD1. The germline CDR1 and CDR2 sequences are SGHVS and FNYEAQ. The length of the CDR3 is 16 residues. V lost 4 bases, J lost 5 bases, and 8 bases stayed unmatched. CDR3 sequence (DNA): TGTGCCAGCAGCTGGGGGGACAGGGGATATAACAATGAGCAGTTCTTC. Protein sequence: CASSWGDRGYNNEQFF.

The chain is built from TRBV2 and TRBJ2-2, with D perhaps matching TRBD1 (5 bases). Per germline, CDR1 SNHLY and CDR2 FYNNEI. Between the trimmed V and J ends, which lost 4 bases and 5 bases, there was a span of 11 bases. The CDR3 has 14 residues. CDR3 DNA sequence: TGTGCCAGCAGTGCACAGGATGGGACCGGGGAGCTGTTTTTT. It translates to CASSAQDGTGELFF.

Only a few counts were recorded for this clonotype. V gene TRBV12-3 or TRBV12-4 combines with J gene TRBJ2-7; no clear D. CDR3 length equals 13 residues. Trimming left V 1 base short and J 5 bases short, with 9 bases between. The CDR3 is CASSLGSINEQYF. CDR3 DNA: TGTGCCAGCAGTTTAGGGTCCATAAACGAGCAGTACTTC.

In this sample, this clonotype turned up many times. The V gene is TRBV7-2, the J gene TRBJ2-7, with 9 bases lining up with TRBD2. Germline V gives CDR1 SGHTA, CDR2 FQGNSA. CDR3 length: 17 amino acids. Trimming removed 0 bases from V and 4 bases from J; junction bases left unmatched: 10. The CDR3 sequence: CASSLAWSPSGIYEQYF. In DNA form, the CDR3 reads TGTGCCAGCAGCTTAGCGTGGTCCCCTAGCGGGATATACGAGCAGTACTTC.

The V and J genes are TRBV19 and TRBJ2-3; 10 bases align to TRBD2. Germline CDR1 and CDR2: LNHDA and SQIVND (reference sequence). The CDR3 spans 18 residues. V shed 5 bases and J 0 bases; nucleotides not matched to a gene: 11. The CDR3: CASSGWLAGAPSTDTQYF. DNA of the CDR3: TGTGCCAGTAGTGGGTGGCTAGCGGGAGCTCCTAGCACAGATACGCAGTATTTT.

This clonotype was counted at least ten times. The chain is built from TRBV27 and TRBJ2-3, with D perhaps TRBD1 or TRBD2 (5 bases each). The length of the CDR3 is 16 residues. Germline CDR1 reads MNHEY; CDR2 reads SMNVEV (reference sequence). V lost 5 bases, J lost 0 bases, and 15 bases lay in between. This CDR3 reads CASSGGTAPSTDTQYF. CDR3 bases: TGTGCCAGCAGTGGTGGGACGGCACCTAGCACAGATACGCAGTATTTT.

At least ten counts were recorded for this clonotype. The chain couples TRBV7-2 to TRBJ2-2, with D possibly TRBD2 on 5 matching bases. The CDR3 spans 15 residues. V lost 8 bases, J lost 0 bases, and 13 bases lay in between. The V gene's germline CDR1 is SGHTA and CDR2 FQGNSA. CDR3 nucleotides: TGTGCCAGCGCATTCAGGAGGACGAACACCGGGGAGCTGTTTTTT. It codes for CASAFRRTNTGELFF.

This clonotype was detected ten times or more. The chain couples TRBV6-6 to TRBJ2-5; TRBD1 matches at 11 bases. Germline loops: CDR1 MNHNY, CDR2 SVGAGI (reference sequence). The CDR3 totals 13 residues. V shed 6 bases and J 3 bases; nucleotides not matched to a gene: 0. CDR3 DNA sequence: TGTGCCAGCAGGGGACAGGGGGAAGAGACCCAGTACTTC. Protein sequence: CASRGQGEETQYF.

The CDR3 region has the DNA TGCAGTGCTAGGATCCTAAACGAGCAGTACTTC. The encoded protein is CSARILNEQYF. The chain links TRBV20-1 to TRBJ2-7; D gene uncertain. V was pared by 3 bases and J by 5 bases, with 8 bases between. CDR1 is DFQATT, CDR2 SNEGSKA, per germline (reference sequence). The CDR3 extends over 11 amino acids.

This clonotype showed up many times. This chain uses TRBV15 with TRBJ2-1; TRBD1 is a possible D gene (5 bases). Germline lookup yields CDR1 LNHNV and CDR2 YYDKDF (reference sequence). The CDR3 contains 15 residues. V lost 0 bases to trimming and J lost 6 bases, with 12 bases between them. The CDR3 DNA is TGTGCCACCAGCAGAGATAGACAGCTTAGCAATGAGCAGTTCTTC. Translation gives CATSRDRQLSNEQFF. The full variable domain, rest sourced from reference TRBV15 and TRBJ2-1, is DAMVIQNPRYQVTQFGKPVTLSCSQTLNHNVMYWYQQKSSQAPKLLFHYYDKDFNNEADTPDNFQSRRPNTSFCFLDIRSPGLGDTAMYLCATSRDRQLSNEQFFGPGTRLTVL.

In this sample, this clonotype turned up once. The chain is built from TRBV7-3 and TRBJ2-7, with 9 nucleotides matching TRBD1. This CDR3 is built from 15 residues. The V gene's germline CDR1 is SGHTA and CDR2 FQGTGA. With V trimmed by 5 bases and J by 3 bases, 8 bases remained unmatched. DNA for the CDR3: TGTGCCAGCAGCATCTCCGGGACAGGGTACTACGAGCAGTACTTC. Its protein is CASSISGTGYYEQYF.

The table lists this clonotype with many counts. The CDR3 loop is CASSLQAGLAGRTDTQYF. In DNA form, the CDR3 reads TGTGCCAGCAGCCTCCAAGCGGGACTAGCGGGACGCACAGATACGCAGTATTTT. This chain connects TRBV7-2 to TRBJ2-3; 13 bases fit TRBD2. The V segment lost 5 bases and the J segment 1 base; nucleotides outside the gene matches: 9. Per germline, CDR1 SGHTA and CDR2 FQGNSA. The CDR3 sequence is 18 residues long.

This clonotype appeared many times. The chain employs TRBV7-2 and TRBJ1-1; 9 positions match TRBD1. The CDR3 is 16 amino acids. Germline V CDR1 and CDR2: SGHTA, FQGNSA. V was clipped by 4 bases and J by 6 bases; unmatched bases: 12. The CDR3 DNA reads TGTGCCAGCAGCTCCCTTTACCGGGACAGGGTGCCTGAAGCTTTCTTT. Amino acids: CASSSLYRDRVPEAFF.

This clonotype was seen at least ten times. The V gene is TRBV19, the J gene TRBJ1-2; perhaps TRBD1 as D (5 bases). The CDR3 sequence is 12 residues long. Germline V gene sequence: CDR1 LNHDA, CDR2 SQIVND (reference sequence). Trimming stripped 4 bases from V and 11 bases from J, with 14 bases between. CDR3 sequence reads: CASSTLGPGYTF. In DNA, the CDR3 is TGTGCCAGTAGTACATTGGGACCTGGGTACACCTTC.

This clonotype has more than one count but fewer than ten. The genes are TRBV5-1 and TRBJ2-2; D is ambiguous. CDR3 length: 17 amino acids. CDR1 and CDR2 from the germline V gene are SGHRS and YFSETQ. V was cut by 0 bases and J by 4 bases, with 16 bases left in between. In DNA, the CDR3 is TGCGCCAGCAGCTTGGGCAGGTACAACTCCCCCACCGGGGAGCTGTTTTTT. This sequence encodes CASSLGRYNSPTGELFF. The full variable domain, in which reference TRBV5-1 and TRBJ2-2 provide the parts outside the CDR3, is KAGVTQTPRYLIKTRGQQVTLSCSPISGHRSVSWYQQTPGQGLQFLFEYFSETQRNKGNFPGRFSGRQFSNSRSEMNVSTLELGDSALYLCASSLGRYNSPTGELFFGEGSRLTVL.

The chain joins TRBV6-5 to TRBJ2-1; D unresolved. The V end lost 5 bases, the J end lost 0 bases, and 14 bases lay between the germline ends. Per the germline V gene, CDR1 is MNHEY and CDR2 is SVGAGI. The CDR3 runs 16 residues. CDR3 region: CASSGPDGSSYNEQFF. The CDR3 region has the DNA TGTGCCAGCAGTGGGCCGGACGGAAGCTCCTACAATGAGCAGTTCTTC.

This clonotype was counted ten times or more. This chain uses TRBV2 with TRBJ2-1; D possibly corresponds to TRBD2 (6 bases). CDR1 is SNHLY and CDR2 is FYNNEI in the germline V gene. This CDR3 comprises 14 residues. V gave up 7 bases and J gave up 8 bases, with 18 bases separating them. Written as DNA, the CDR3 is TGTGCCAGCAATAAGAATAGCGGTGGGGATGAGCAGTTCTTC. Protein: CASNKNSGGDEQFF.